The 21 T cell receptor beta chains given below trace back to one sample, sequenced in a study of identical twins. Via MiXCR, TCRdb re-called the 5' RACE reads, giving one row per CDR3 protein. The sample shows fewer than 500,000 distinct CDR3 sequences, roughly 26% of them seen only once. These data were likewise used in another study, on T cells expressing NK-cell markers.

Sequencing used CD4+ T cells sorted from blood. The receptors shown here come from a woman aged 18-35 years in good health.

This clonotype was picked up a small number of times. CDR3 protein: CSASRTGYPYEQYF. The CDR3 DNA reads TGCAGTGCTAGCCGAACAGGGTACCCCTACGAGCAGTACTTC. The rearrangement links TRBV20-1 to TRBJ2-7; the D gene is possibly TRBD1 (6 bases). CDR1 and CDR2 from the germline V gene are DFQATT and SNEGSKA (reference sequence). The V and J ends lost 3 bases and 2 bases respectively, with 14 bases between them. There are 14 residues in the CDR3.

This clonotype turned up a few times. The gene calls are TRBV20-1 and TRBJ1-6; no clear D. Deletions cut 2 bases from V and 4 bases from J, with 6 bases between. The CDR3 contains 13 residues. Germline CDR1 DFQATT, CDR2 SNEGSKA (reference sequence). The CDR3 bases are TGCAGTGCTAGAACTGGGTATAATTCACCCCTCCACTTT. It is translated as CSARTGYNSPLHF.

This chain uses TRBV27 with TRBJ2-1, with D perhaps TRBD1 or TRBD2 (5 bases each). Germline V lookup: CDR1 MNHEY, CDR2 SMNVEV (reference sequence). Trimming left V 8 bases short and J 5 bases short, with 7 bases between. The CDR3 length is 11 residues. CDR3 residues: CASWDDNEQFF. The CDR3 bases are TGTGCCAGCTGGGACGACAATGAGCAGTTCTTC.

This sequence joins TRBV3-1 and TRBJ2-1, with a weak D call TRBD1 (5 bases). Germline V gene lookup returns CDR1 LGHDT and CDR2 YNNKEL (reference sequence). The CDR3 consists of 12 residues. The ends were cut back, 2 bases at V and 8 bases at J, with 7 bases in the middle. The CDR3 is CASSQIGDEQFF. CDR3 sequence (DNA): TGTGCCAGCAGCCAAATAGGGGATGAGCAGTTCTTC.

CDR3 in DNA: TGCAGTGCTGACCTAGCGGGACGGAATGAGCAGTTCTTC. Residues: CSADLAGRNEQFF. The chain combines TRBV20-1 with TRBJ2-1; 9 bases are shared with TRBD2. The CDR3 length is 13 residues. J was trimmed by 7 bases and V by 5 bases; bases with no gene match: 6. Per germline, CDR1 DFQATT and CDR2 SNEGSKA (reference sequence).

Only a few counts were recorded for this clonotype. The chain carries TRBV11-2 and TRBJ1-4; D not resolved. This CDR3 has 19 amino acids. The V gene lost 5 bases and the J gene lost 5 bases, with 27 bases spanning the gap. Germline values: CDR1 SGHAT, CDR2 FQNNGV. The CDR3 DNA reads as TGTGCCAGCAGCCCCCGGATCTCTGGGCCAGCGCGCATAAATGAAAAACTGTTTTTT. This encodes CASSPRISGPARINEKLFF. The complete variable domain, with remaining parts taken from reference TRBV11-2 and TRBJ1-4, reads EAGVAQSPRYKIIEKRQSVAFWCNPISGHATLYWYQQILGQGPKLLIQFQNNGVVDDSQLPKDRFSAERLKGVDSTLKIQPAKLEDSAVYLCASSPRISGPARINEKLFFGSGTQLSVL.

DNA for the CDR3: TGCGCCAGCAGCTCGGGACTAGCGGGAGCAGGCAATGAGCAGTTCTTC. Residues: CASSSGLAGAGNEQFF. The chain joins TRBV5-1 to TRBJ2-1; 14 bases line up with TRBD2. The CDR3 is 16 residues long. CDR1 and CDR2 from the germline V gene are SGHRS and YFSETQ. The V and J ends lost 3 bases and 6 bases, in that order; junction bases with no gene match: 5.

The gene calls are TRBV6-1 and TRBJ2-7; D call uncertain. The CDR3 runs to 18 residues. Trimming pared 6 bases from V and 3 bases from J, leaving 27 bases between. Germline assignment: CDR1 MNHNS and CDR2 SASEGT. This CDR3 reads CASSLKQGWRALGYEQYF. CDR3 DNA sequence: TGTGCCAGCAGCCTTAAACAAGGGTGGCGCGCCCTGGGCTACGAGCAGTACTTC.

The V gene is TRBV5-1, the J gene TRBJ1-2; D call uncertain. Trimming left V 3 bases short and J 8 bases short, with 11 bases between. CDR3 size: 12 residues. Germline loops: CDR1 SGHRS, CDR2 YFSETQ. The CDR3 DNA is TGCGCCAGCAGCTCAGATGCGATCGGCTACACCTTC. This encodes CASSSDAIGYTF.

The chain recombines TRBV7-9 with TRBJ2-2; possibly TRBD1 for D (5 bases). Trimming shortened V by 3 bases and J by 5 bases, and 10 bases separated the two germline ends. The CDR3 consists of 14 residues. CDR1 and CDR2 from the germline V gene are SEHNR and FQNEAQ (reference sequence). The CDR3 DNA is TGTGCCAGCAGCTTGGGGCAGACGACCGGGGAGCTGTTTTTT. It specifies CASSLGQTTGELFF. The entire variable domain, with the rest obtained from reference TRBV7-9 and TRBJ2-2, is as follows: DTGVSQNPRHKITKRGQNVTFRCDPISEHNRLYWYRQTLGQGPEFLTYFQNEAQLEKSRLLSDRFSAERPKGSFSTLEIQRTEQGDSAMYLCASSLGQTTGELFFGEGSRLTVL.

The chain has TRBV12-5 and TRBJ1-4; D is unclear. Trimming took 5 bases from V and 0 from J, leaving 13 bases between them. The germline CDR1 and CDR2 sequences are LGHNT and FRNRAP. The CDR3 is 16 residues long. DNA for the CDR3: TGTGCTAGTGGTCCCAAGGACGGGACAACTAATGAAAAACTGTTTTTT. Amino acid sequence: CASGPKDGTTNEKLFF.

This clonotype was picked up a small number of times. V usage is TRBV20-1 and J usage is TRBJ1-1, with 7 positions matching TRBD1. V trimming: 5 bases; J trimming: 1 base; junction bases outside the gene matches: 7. The CDR3 runs 14 residues. Germline lookup yields CDR1 DFQATT and CDR2 SNEGSKA (reference sequence). CDR3 in DNA: TGCAGTGCTGATCACAGGGGTCCGAACACTGAAGCTTTCTTT. Its translation: CSADHRGPNTEAFF.

V is TRBV7-2 and J is TRBJ2-2; maybe TRBD1 (5 bases). The CDR3 has 14 residues. V was clipped by 2 bases and J by 8 bases, with 12 bases between them. The germline CDR1 and CDR2 sequences are SGHTA and FQGNSA. The CDR3 nucleotides are TGTGCCAGCAGCTTATCCGTGGACATGGGGGAGCTGTTTTTT. Translation: CASSLSVDMGELFF.

This clonotype came up a few times. This chain links TRBV3-1 with TRBJ1-4; D is ambiguous. The CDR3 runs to 13 residues. Looked up from germline, CDR1 is LGHDT and CDR2 is YNNKEL (reference sequence). The V end lost 0 bases, the J end lost 14 bases, and 13 bases lay between the germline ends. CDR3 sequence: CASSQDMIQRLFF. In DNA form, the CDR3 reads TGTGCCAGCAGCCAAGATATGATTCAACGCCTGTTTTTT.

This clonotype appeared a few times. The rearrangement links TRBV7-3 to TRBJ2-3, with 12 bases aligning to TRBD2. This CDR3 has 16 amino acids. Germline V gene data show CDR1 as SGHTA and CDR2 as FQGTGA. V lost 4 bases to trimming and J lost 2 bases; unmatched junction nucleotides: 4. CDR3 amino acids: CASSSGLAGFTDTQYF. CDR3 bases: TGTGCCAGCAGCTCTGGACTAGCGGGATTCACAGATACGCAGTATTTT. The whole variable domain, remainder taken from reference TRBV7-3 and TRBJ2-3, is GAGVSQTPSNKVTEKGKYVELRCDPISGHTALYWYRQSLGQGPEFLIYFQGTGAADDSGLPNDRFFAVRPEGSVSTLKIQRTERGDSAVYLCASSSGLAGFTDTQYFGPGTRLTVL.

The V gene is TRBV9, the J gene TRBJ2-5; D gene unclear. Trimming stripped 1 base from V and 5 bases from J, with 9 bases between. CDR3 length equals 13 residues. Germline values: CDR1 SGDLS, CDR2 YYNGEE. As DNA, the CDR3 is TGTGCCAGCAGCGTAAATAGCTGGGAGACCCAGTACTTC. This sequence encodes CASSVNSWETQYF.

This sequence joins TRBV7-2 and TRBJ2-2, with TRBD2 as a possible D gene (5 bases). CDR1 SGHTA and CDR2 FQGNSA come from the germline V gene. The CDR3 runs to 15 residues. V lost 6 bases and J lost 6, with 17 bases in between. CDR3 sequence: CASRESRTGSGELFF. CDR3 bases: TGTGCCAGCAGGGAAAGCAGGACGGGGTCCGGGGAGCTGTTTTTT. Full variable domain (outside the CDR3, taken from reference TRBV7-2 and TRBJ2-2): GAGVSQSPSNKVTEKGKDVELRCDPISGHTALYWYRQSLGQGLEFLIYFQGNSAPDKSGLPSDRFSAERTGGSVSTLTIQRTQQEDSAVYLCASRESRTGSGELFFGEGSRLTVL.

The rearrangement links TRBV4-2 to TRBJ1-6, with D perhaps TRBD1 (5 bases). The CDR3 has 12 amino acids. Trimming left V 3 bases short and J 14 bases short, with 11 bases between. Germline loops: CDR1 LGHNA, CDR2 YNFKEQ. CDR3 nucleotide sequence: TGTGCCAGCAGCCAGGCCGGGGCTTCCCTCCACTTT. This translates into CASSQAGASLHF.

Ten or more counts support this clonotype. The rearrangement links TRBV10-3 to TRBJ1-5; the match to TRBD1 covers 8 bases. CDR1 is ENHRY, CDR2 SYGVKD, per germline. The V gene end was trimmed by 6 bases and the J gene end by 4 bases; junction bases not matched to a gene: 5. This CDR3 contains 14 residues. This chain's CDR3 is CAISQDRGNQPQHF. For the CDR3, the DNA is TGTGCCATCAGCCAAGACAGGGGAAATCAGCCCCAGCATTTT.

This chain joins TRBV6-5 and TRBJ2-7, with a possible D match to TRBD1 (6 bases). There are 14 residues in the CDR3. From germline, CDR1 is MNHEY and CDR2 SVGAGI. V lost 4 bases and J lost 4, with 14 bases in between. This CDR3 reads CASSFLTGGYEQYF. The DNA for the CDR3 is TGTGCCAGCAGTTTCTTGACAGGCGGTTACGAGCAGTACTTC.

The chain employs TRBV7-2 and TRBJ2-3; 9 bases agree with TRBD2. The CDR3 loop spans 15 amino acids. Germline V gene lookup returns CDR1 SGHTA and CDR2 FQGNSA. The ends lost 4 bases at V and 4 bases at J; junction bases unmatched: 6. CDR3 protein: CASSSAGGLADTQYF. For the CDR3, the DNA is TGTGCCAGCAGCTCGGCGGGGGGGCTTGCAGATACGCAGTATTTT. Full variable domain (rest looked up from reference TRBV7-2 and TRBJ2-3): GAGVSQSPSNKVTEKGKDVELRCDPISGHTALYWYRQSLGQGLEFLIYFQGNSAPDKSGLPSDRFSAERTGGSVSTLTIQRTQQEDSAVYLCASSSAGGLADTQYFGPGTRLTVL.